This T cell receptor (beta chain) was documented in a study of blood T cell repertoires in COVID-19. TCRdb's copy holds only in-frame clones and misses some; the assay was immunoSEQ multiplex PCR. Of over 100,000 clones in the sample, 70% to 85% were seen once. The germline V gene has CDR1 SGHVS and CDR2 FNYEAQ. CDR3 length: 15 residues. V lost 5 bases to trimming and J lost 7 bases; unmatched junction nucleotides: 4. The gene calls are TRBV7-6 and TRBJ2-5; 16 bases fit TRBD2. The sample comprised peripheral blood. This sequence originates from a woman older than 75 with active or convalescent COVID-19. The DNA of the CDR3 is TGTGCCAGCAGCACCGGGACTAGCGGGAGGGTGACCCAGTACTTC. Translation: CASSTGTSGRVTQYF.